The source of this T cell receptor (beta chain) is a study of CD8+CD57+ T cells in acquired aplastic anemia. Study at large: Sorted CD4+ and CD8+ cells gave an average of about 3 ug of DNA.

The template for TCR beta VDJ and CDR3 sequence profiling was genomic DNA. TCRdb ran MiXCR on the reads and lists one entry per CDR3 protein. The sample gives 200,000 to 300,000 distinct CDR3 sequences, approximately 79% of which show up once; around 40% is in the top ten. Study conclusions and caveats: Comparison of patients with controls identified about 27 shared CD8+ CDR3 sequences.

Individuals selected for sequencing had exhibited CD8+CD57+ cell expansion on flow cytometry. A note on this clonotype: Antigen specificity is unknown. A junction boundary mismatches the germline segment, possibly from a read error.

The CDR3 totals 14 residues. CDR1 SGHNT and CDR2 YENEEA come from the germline V gene. Sequencing was carried out using sorted CD4+, CD8+, or CD8+CD57+ T cells (not recorded which) from PBMCs. The V gene is TRBV11-3, the J gene TRBJ1-1; D unclear. This clonotype was obtained from a human donor with aplastic anemia. This CDR3 reads CASSVYRTDTEAFF. In DNA, the CDR3 is TGCGCCAGCAGCGTATACCGCACAGACACTGAAGCTTTCTTT.